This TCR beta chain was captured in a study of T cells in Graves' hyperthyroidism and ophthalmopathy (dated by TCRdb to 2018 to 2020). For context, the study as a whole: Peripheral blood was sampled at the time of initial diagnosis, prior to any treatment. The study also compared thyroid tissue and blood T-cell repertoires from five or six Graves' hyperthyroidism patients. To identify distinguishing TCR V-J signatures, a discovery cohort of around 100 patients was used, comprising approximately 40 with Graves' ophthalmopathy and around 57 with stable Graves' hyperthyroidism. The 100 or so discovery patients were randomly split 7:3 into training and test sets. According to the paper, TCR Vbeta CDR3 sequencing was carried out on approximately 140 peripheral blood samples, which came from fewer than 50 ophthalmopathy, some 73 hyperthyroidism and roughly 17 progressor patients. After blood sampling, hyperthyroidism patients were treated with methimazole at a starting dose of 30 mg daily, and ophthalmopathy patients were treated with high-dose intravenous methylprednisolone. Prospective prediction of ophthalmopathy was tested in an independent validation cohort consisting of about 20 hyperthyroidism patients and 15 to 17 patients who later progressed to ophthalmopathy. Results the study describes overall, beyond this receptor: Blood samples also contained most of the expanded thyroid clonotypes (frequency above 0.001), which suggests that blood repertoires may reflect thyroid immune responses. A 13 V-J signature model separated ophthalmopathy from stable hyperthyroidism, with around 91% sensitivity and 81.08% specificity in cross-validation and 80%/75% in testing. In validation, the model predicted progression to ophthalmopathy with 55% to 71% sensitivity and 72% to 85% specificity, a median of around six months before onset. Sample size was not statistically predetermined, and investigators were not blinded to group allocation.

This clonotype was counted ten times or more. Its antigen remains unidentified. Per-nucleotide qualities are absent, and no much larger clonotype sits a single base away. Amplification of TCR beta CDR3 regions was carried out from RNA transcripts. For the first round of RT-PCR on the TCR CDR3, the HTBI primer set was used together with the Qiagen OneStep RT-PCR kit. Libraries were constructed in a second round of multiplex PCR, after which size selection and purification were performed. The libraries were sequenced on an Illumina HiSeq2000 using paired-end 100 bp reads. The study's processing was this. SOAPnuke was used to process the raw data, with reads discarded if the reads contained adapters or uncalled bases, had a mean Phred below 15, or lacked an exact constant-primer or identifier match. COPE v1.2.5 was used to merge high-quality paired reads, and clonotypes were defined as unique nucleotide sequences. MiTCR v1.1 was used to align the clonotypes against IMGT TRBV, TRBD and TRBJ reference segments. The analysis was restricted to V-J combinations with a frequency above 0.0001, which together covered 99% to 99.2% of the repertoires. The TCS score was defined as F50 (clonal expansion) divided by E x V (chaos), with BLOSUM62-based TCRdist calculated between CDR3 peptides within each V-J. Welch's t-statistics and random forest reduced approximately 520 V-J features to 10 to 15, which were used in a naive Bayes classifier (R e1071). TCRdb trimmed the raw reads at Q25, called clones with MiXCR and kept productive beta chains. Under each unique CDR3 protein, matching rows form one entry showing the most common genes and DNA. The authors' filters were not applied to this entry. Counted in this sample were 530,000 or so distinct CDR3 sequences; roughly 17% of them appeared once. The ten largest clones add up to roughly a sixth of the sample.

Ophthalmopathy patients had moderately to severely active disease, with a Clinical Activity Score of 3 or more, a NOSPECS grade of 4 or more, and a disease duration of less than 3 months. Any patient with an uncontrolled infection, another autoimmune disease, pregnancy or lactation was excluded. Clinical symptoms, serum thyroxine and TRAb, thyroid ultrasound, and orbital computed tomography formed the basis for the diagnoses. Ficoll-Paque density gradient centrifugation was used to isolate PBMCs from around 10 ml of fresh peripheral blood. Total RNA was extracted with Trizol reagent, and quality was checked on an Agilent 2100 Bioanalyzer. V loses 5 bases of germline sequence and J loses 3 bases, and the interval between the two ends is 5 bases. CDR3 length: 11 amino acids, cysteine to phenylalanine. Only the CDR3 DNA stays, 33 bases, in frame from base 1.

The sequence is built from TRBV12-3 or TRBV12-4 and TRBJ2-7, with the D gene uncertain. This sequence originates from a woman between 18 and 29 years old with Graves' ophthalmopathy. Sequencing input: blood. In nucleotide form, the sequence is TGTGCCAGCAGTAAAGGCTACGAGCAGTACTTC. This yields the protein CASSKGYEQYF.